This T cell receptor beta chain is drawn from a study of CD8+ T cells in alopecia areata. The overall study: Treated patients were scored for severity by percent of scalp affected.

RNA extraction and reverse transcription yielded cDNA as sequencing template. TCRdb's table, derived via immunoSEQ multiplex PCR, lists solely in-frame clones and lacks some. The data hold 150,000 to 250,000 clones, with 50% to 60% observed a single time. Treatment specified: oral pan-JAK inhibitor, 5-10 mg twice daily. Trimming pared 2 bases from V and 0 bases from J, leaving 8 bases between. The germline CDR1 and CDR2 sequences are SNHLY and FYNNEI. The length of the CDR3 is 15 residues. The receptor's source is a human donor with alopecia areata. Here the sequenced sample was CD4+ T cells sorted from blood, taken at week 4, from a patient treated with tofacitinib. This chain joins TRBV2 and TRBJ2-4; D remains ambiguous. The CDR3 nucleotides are TGTGCCAGCAGTGAACGTCCACTAGCCAAAAACATTCAGTACTTC. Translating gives CASSERPLAKNIQYF.